The clone carrying this T cell receptor (beta chain) was counted only a few times. The antigen is not known. The sample is drawn from a study of blood T cells in healthy people across ages. Notes on the study in general: The CMV status of each donor remained undetermined, and this could have confounded shifts in expanded clonotypes.

Through a sample-barcoded 5' primer and a J-beta primer mix, a second PCR was run for roughly 6 to 12 cycles. TCRdb re-called the 5' RACE reads through MiXCR, storing one row per CDR3 protein. The sample holds 600,000 to 650,000 distinct CDR3 sequences, approximately 59% seen once. The CDR3 is 14 amino acids. Trimming removed 2 bases at V and 2 bases at J, with 8 bases between. Germline CDR1 KGHSH, CDR2 LQKENI. Investigators took about 9.1 milliliters of peripheral blood from every donor. Each sample yielded at least 6 million isolated PBMCs. The chain recombines TRBV18 with TRBJ2-3; the D call may be TRBD1 or TRBD2 (5 bases each). This receptor was obtained from a man aged 55 to 70 in good health. Sequences were obtained from blood. The CDR3 DNA sequence: TGTGCCAGCTCACCAGGGGGTTTCACAGATACGCAGTATTTT. It is translated as CASSPGGFTDTQYF.